This section outlines one TCR beta chain sequence together with its context. The data are from a study of blood T cell repertoires in COVID-19. Turning to the study itself: Spain, Italy and the United States supplied samples that represented acute and convalescent COVID-19.

Cohort allocation depended upon clinical history that participants reported. In the study's own analysis: It was from reference gene primer amplification that nucleated cell counts were estimated. Generated by immunoSEQ multiplex PCR, the TCRdb table keeps only in-frame clones and is missing some. The DNA was the basis for D and trimming; V, J and clone size are from that table. The data hold 250,000 or so clones, with about nine tenths observed a single time. Per the germline V gene, CDR1 is LNHDA and CDR2 is SQIVND (reference sequence). CDR3 size: 16 residues. V trimming: 8 bases; J trimming: 6 bases; junction bases outside the gene matches: 16.

This TCR came from a woman aged 25 to 45 with acute COVID-19. This chain links TRBV19 with TRBJ2-3; 8 nucleotides align to TRBD2. Sequencing was carried out using PBMCs or T cells enriched from blood (not recorded which). CDR3 residues: CASRSLLAVAGDTQYF. The CDR3 DNA follows: TGTGCCAGTCGATCTTTACTAGCGGTCGCGGGGGATACGCAGTATTTT. Looking up the rest from reference TRBV19 and TRBJ2-3 gives the full variable domain: DGGITQSPKYLFRKEGQNVTLSCEQNLNHDAMYWYRQDPGQGLRLIYYSQIVNDFQKGDIAEGYSVSREKKESFPLTVTSAQKNPTAFYLCASRSLLAVAGDTQYFGPGTRLTVL.